This TCR beta chain appears in the sequencing data of a study of blood T cell repertoires in COVID-19. As for the study in general: The analysed material was cDNA or gDNA that came from T cells, B-cell-depleted T cells, or PBMCs.

TCRdb's copy holds only in-frame clones and misses some; the assay was immunoSEQ multiplex PCR. In the table there are 150,000 or so clones, approximately 90% of which are singletons. The germline CDR1 and CDR2 sequences are LNHDA and SQIVND (reference sequence). The CDR3 spans 17 residues. V trimming: 3 bases; J trimming: 2 bases; junction bases outside the gene matches: 9. Sample: peripheral blood. The V gene is TRBV19, the J gene TRBJ2-1; TRBD2 matches 8 bases. The receptor's source is a man younger than 30 with COVID-19, enrolled during active disease. CDR3 bases: TGTGCCAGTAGTATCCCCGCGGGGGGTGGGGCCTACAATGAGCAGTTCTTC. This gives the protein CASSIPAGGGAYNEQFF.